The entry that follows covers one T cell receptor (beta chain) sequence. As originally analysed: Amplifying reference gene primers gave estimates of nucleated cell counts. TCRdb keeps only in-frame clones here, not all; method: immunoSEQ multiplex PCR. The V and J calls and the clone size are those of that table, but D and trimming were determined from the DNA. This repertoire shows 140,000 or so clones, around 80% found once; its top ten account for 5%. These data belong to a study of blood T cell repertoires in COVID-19. Study in general: Acute and convalescent COVID-19 samples came from the United States, Italy and Spain. From T cells, B-cell-depleted T cells, or PBMCs came the material, which was cDNA or gDNA.

Trimming removed 7 bases from V and 2 bases from J; junction bases left unmatched: 9. From germline, CDR1 is SNHLY and CDR2 FYNNEI. The CDR3 contains 16 residues. Sequencing was performed on peripheral blood. The rearrangement links TRBV2 to TRBJ1-5; 9 nucleotides align to TRBD1. The origin of this receptor is a woman aged 50 to 65 with acute or convalescent COVID-19. CDR3: CASKANRGPGNQPQHF. As DNA, the CDR3 is TGTGCCAGCAAGGCCAACAGGGGGCCCGGCAATCAGCCCCAGCATTTT.